One TCR beta chain is described in this entry. Its recognized antigen is unknown. The input lacks base qualities; no much larger clone sits a single base away. The CDR3 regions of human TCRbeta chains were analyzed by immunosequencing. Concerning the study's data processing: Repertoire TCRs were checked for matches against a reference library of SARS-CoV-2-specific TCRs that had been generated using the MIRA antigen-specificity platform. Breadth meant the fraction of unique TCRs that were SARS-CoV-2-associated, whereas depth meant the fraction of total T cells that were SARS-CoV-2-associated. Using the MIRA data, each spike-specific TCR was mapped to the spike region that the TCR reacts to and placed in a CD4 or CD8 class. Log10-transformed breadth and depth values were compared by one-way ANOVA with Sidak's multiple comparisons tests. TCRdb took this table from immuneACCESS and kept in-frame rearrangements with V and J called. Such tables lack part of the clones; where checked against another copy, unresolved V genes explain under half of the gap, and the rest is unexplained. V and J calls and clone size are given by that table; D and trimming were obtained from the DNA. The sample table records roughly 89,000 clones; approximately 87% of these occur just once. In total, the top ten clones hold roughly 4.5% of the sample.

Per the germline V gene (reference sequence), DFQATT is the CDR1 and SNEGSKA is the CDR2. The CDR3 holds 13 amino acids from the cysteine to the phenylalanine. Of all the DNA, just the CDR3 is kept, 39 bases in frame from base 1. Trimming removed 3 bases from V and 3 bases from J; the gene matches leave 5 bases unexplained. The data were taken from a study of T cell responses to AZD1222 COVID-19 vaccine (dated by TCRdb to about 2021). As for the study more broadly: TCR sequencing covered 233 trial participants: some 210 given two doses of AZD1222 and approximately 26 given two doses of MenACWY control vaccine. Trial participants were enrolled by age into subgroups of 18-55, 56-69 and 70-plus years, and about 150, 27 and 61 TCR-sequenced participants, respectively, were included in these subgroups.

Reading the label with the study, this specimen's time point is: baseline before first vaccination. The treatment or condition tag for this specimen amounts to: meningococcal conjugate vaccine given as trial control. Samples from vaccinated people were obtained from the UK trials COV001 and COV002, which included a single-blind randomized controlled phase 2/3 trial of AZD1222 (ChAdOx1 nCoV-19) in healthy adults. Trial participant PBMC samples were collected at day 0 and day 28 after the second dose for TCRbeta chain sequencing. On the study overall, not on this receptor specifically: Nearly half of unique spike-specific TCRs reportedly recognized epitopes outside regions mutated in the B.1.351 and B.1.1.7 variants. A significant rise in spike-specific TCR breadth and depth was observed after two AZD1222 doses relative to day 0 and relative to MenACWY recipients. The vaccine-associated CD4 TCRs covered the entire spike protein, and the dominant responses fell in regions 160-218 and 743-854. The 56-69-year group was small, and its depth increase did not reach significance, likely because of low power. Conclusions about previously exposed vaccinees were limited because only a handful of AZD1222 recipients were SARS-CoV-2 seropositive at baseline. Most participants were white British and females outnumbered males, and the authors suggested that clonal diversity may have been underestimated. Because no day 14 peak-response samples were available, the repertoires could be characterized only after the peak T cell response.

The sequence came from an adult in good health. The sequenced sample was peripheral blood, obtained on day 0 of MenACWY control vaccination. The V and J segments used are TRBV20-1 and TRBJ2-7; 7 bases in between match TRBD2. The DNA is as follows: TGCAGTGCTAGTCGGGGGGAGATCTACGAGCAGTACTTC. This encodes CSASRGEIYEQYF.